Listed below are T cell receptor beta chains from one sample, sequenced in a study of T-cell reconstitution after alpha-beta-depleted transplantation in children. TCRdb re-called the PCR reads with MiXCR, one entry per CDR3 protein. Among about 610,000 distinct CDR3 sequences listed, roughly 10% were seen once. The sequences come from PBMCs from the stem cell graft donor, collected from the stem cell graft. Receptors were obtained from a human donor who donated a stem cell graft to a child with acute myeloid leukemia. Each CDR3 is given with its conserved first and last residue. Fields, in order: D gene, V gene, clone size, J gene, CDR3 DNA, CDR3 protein. D genes are given only for firm matches. Clone size is stated in some rows and not others, as once, few, many or a class when expanded.

-	TRBV29-1	few	TRBJ1-4	TGCAGCGTTTCAGGGTCTCGTAATGAAAAACTGTTTTTT	CSVSGSRNEKLFF
-	TRBV29-1	many	TRBJ2-3	TGCAGCGTAAAAGCAGGGGCGAGCACAGATACGCAGTATTTT	CSVKAGASTDTQYF
TRBD2	TRBV7-2	few	TRBJ2-7	TGTGCCAGCAGCTTATCGACTAGCGGGAGGCTCTACGAGCAGTACTTC	CASSLSTSGRLYEQYF
-	TRBV5-1	many	TRBJ2-4	TGCGCCAGCAGCCCCACCCCGAATGGAGCCAAAAACATTCAGTACTTC	CASSPTPNGAKNIQYF
-	TRBV6-1	many	TRBJ2-1	TGTGCCAGCAGTGAAACGGCGGGACCTTACAATGAGCAGTTCTTC	CASSETAGPYNEQFF
-	TRBV12-3/TRBV12-4	many	TRBJ2-7	TGTGCCAGCAGTTTAGCGGGAGGTACCCTCTACGAGCAGTACTTC	CASSLAGGTLYEQYF
-	TRBV6-5	-	TRBJ2-5	TGTGCCAGCAGTTATGTCGGGAGTGGTCAAGAGACCCAGTACTTC	CASSYVGSGQETQYF
-	TRBV29-1	many	TRBJ2-1	TGCAGCGTTGAGTCCCCTGTCGATGAGCAGTTCTTC	CSVESPVDEQFF
TRBD2	TRBV29-1	few	TRBJ2-2	TGCAGCTCTCGGACTAGCGGGGCCGGGGAGCTGTTTTTT	CSSRTSGAGELFF
TRBD1	TRBV12-3/TRBV12-4	many	TRBJ2-1	TGTGCCAGCAGTCACCGACAGGGGGCGGAAAGGAATGAGCAGTTCTTC	CASSHRQGAERNEQFF
-	TRBV20-1	-	TRBJ2-6	TGCAGAACCGGGACTCCCGACTCTGGGGCCAACGTCCTGACTTTC	CRTGTPDSGANVLTF
TRBD2	TRBV5-1	many	TRBJ2-1	TGCGCCAGCAGCGAACCGGGACTACCTTCCCTCTTC	CASSEPGLPSLF
-	TRBV5-8	few	TRBJ1-6	TGTGCCAGCAGCTTGGTAGTACTCTCCTATAATTCACCCCTCCACTTT	CASSLVVLSYNSPLHF
TRBD2	TRBV20-1	-	TRBJ2-5	TGCAGTGCTCTATTAGCGGGAGGGCCGACAGAGACCCAGTACTTC	CSALLAGGPTETQYF
-	TRBV6-2/TRBV6-3	many	TRBJ2-3	TGTGCCAGCAGTCCAAACATCCAGGGTCATACGCAGTATTTT	CASSPNIQGHTQYF
-	TRBV5-1	many	TRBJ2-2	TGCGCCAGCAGCTTCTTACGTAACACCGGGGAGCTGTTTTTT	CASSFLRNTGELFF
-	TRBV12-3/TRBV12-4	-	TRBJ2-6	TGTGCCAGCAGTTTAGCGCGTCCAGGTGGGGCCAACGTCCTGACTTTC	CASSLARPGGANVLTF
TRBD2	TRBV12-3/TRBV12-4	few	TRBJ2-2	TGTGCCAGCACGCGAGCGGGAGGGCCCAACACCGGGGAGCTGTTTTTT	CASTRAGGPNTGELFF
-	TRBV12-5	-	TRBJ2-5	TGTGCTAGTGGTACTGAGGGGGAGACCCAGTACTTC	CASGTEGETQYF
-	TRBV10-3	many	TRBJ2-1	TGTGCCATCAGTGAGGGGGGGATCTATGAGCAGTTCTTC	CAISEGGIYEQFF
TRBD2	TRBV6-1	few	TRBJ2-1	TGTGCCAGCAGTCAGGAGGTAGCGGGAGTTGGGGAGCAGTTCTTC	CASSQEVAGVGEQFF
TRBD2	TRBV5-6	many	TRBJ2-7	TGTGCCAGCAGCTCGGACGGCAGCGGGAGAATCTACGAGCAGTACTTC	CASSSDGSGRIYEQYF
-	TRBV20-1	-	TRBJ2-7	TGCAGCGCAGGGGTCGGAAGCTCCTACGAGCAGTACTTC	CSAGVGSSYEQYF
-	TRBV20-1	few	TRBJ2-1	TGCAGTGCTCCCACCGTCGGGAGCGCGGGCAATGAGCAGTTCTTC	CSAPTVGSAGNEQFF
TRBD2	TRBV7-8	many	TRBJ2-7	TGTGCCAGCAGCCCCCCGGGGGGCGAGCAGTACTTC	CASSPPGGEQYF
-	TRBV5-1	-	TRBJ2-5	TGCGCCAGCAGCTTGTCGGCAGAGACCCAGTACTTC	CASSLSAETQYF
-	TRBV20-1	many	TRBJ1-4	TGCAGTGCTAAAAGGGGGGATAGGCCTGAAAAACTGTTTTTT	CSAKRGDRPEKLFF
TRBD1	TRBV12-3/TRBV12-4	-	TRBJ2-7	TGTGCCAGCAGTAACAGGGGGCCGGATTGGTACGAGCAGTACTTC	CASSNRGPDWYEQYF
TRBD2	TRBV12-3/TRBV12-4	-	TRBJ2-2	TGTGCCAGCACCCGGGGACTAGCGGGACTGAACACCGGGGAGCTGTTTTTT	CASTRGLAGLNTGELFF
-	TRBV7-9	-	TRBJ2-3	TGTGCCAGCAGCTTAGCGGGATATAGCACAGATACGCAGTATTTT	CASSLAGYSTDTQYF
TRBD1	TRBV4-1	few	TRBJ2-5	TGCGCCAGCAGCCAGACGACAGGGGTTCGGGAGACCCAGTACTTC	CASSQTTGVRETQYF
-	TRBV20-1	few	TRBJ2-5	TGCAGTGCTCCCCAGGGACGGTCCTTATCAGAGACCCAGTACTTC	CSAPQGRSLSETQYF
-	TRBV6-2/TRBV6-3	few	TRBJ2-1	TGTGCCAGCAGGCTCAGGGGGGACTCCTACAATGAGCAGTTCTTC	CASRLRGDSYNEQFF
-	TRBV7-9	many	TRBJ2-7	TGTGCCAGCAGCGCGCGGGACACCTACGAGCAGTACTTC	CASSARDTYEQYF
-	TRBV7-2	few	TRBJ2-3	TGTGCCAGCAGCTTGGGGGGCCTGGCAGATACGCAGTATTTT	CASSLGGLADTQYF
-	TRBV7-2	few	TRBJ2-1	TGTGCCAGCAGCTCAGGTCCCCAGAGGGATGAGCAGTTCTTC	CASSSGPQRDEQFF
-	TRBV4-3	few	TRBJ2-7	TGCGCCAGCAGCCAACTAGAGGGGTCCTACGAGCAGTACTTC	CASSQLEGSYEQYF
-	TRBV5-1	-	TRBJ2-1	TGCGCCAGCAGCTTTTCTGATATCCAAAGTGGGAATGAGCAGTTCTTC	CASSFSDIQSGNEQFF
-	TRBV20-1	many	TRBJ2-5	TGCAGTGCTATAACCCCGGGACGCCAAGAGACCCAGTACTTC	CSAITPGRQETQYF